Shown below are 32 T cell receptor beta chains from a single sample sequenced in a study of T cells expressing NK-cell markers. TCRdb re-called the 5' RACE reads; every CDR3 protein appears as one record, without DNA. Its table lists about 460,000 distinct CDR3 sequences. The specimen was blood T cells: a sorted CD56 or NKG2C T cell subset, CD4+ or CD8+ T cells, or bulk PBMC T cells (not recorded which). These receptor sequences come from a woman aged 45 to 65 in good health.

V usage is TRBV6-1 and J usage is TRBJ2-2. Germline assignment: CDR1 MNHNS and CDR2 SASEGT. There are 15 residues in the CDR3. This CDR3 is CASSQVKGNTGELFF.

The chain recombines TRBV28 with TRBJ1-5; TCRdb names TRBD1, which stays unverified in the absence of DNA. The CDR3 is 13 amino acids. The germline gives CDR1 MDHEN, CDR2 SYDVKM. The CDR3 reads CAITGAGNQPQHF.

The CDR3 sequence: CSASLRVGGTEAFF. The chain links TRBV20-1 to TRBJ1-1. Germline V gene lookup returns CDR1 DFQATT and CDR2 SNEGSKA (reference sequence). The CDR3 runs to 14 residues.

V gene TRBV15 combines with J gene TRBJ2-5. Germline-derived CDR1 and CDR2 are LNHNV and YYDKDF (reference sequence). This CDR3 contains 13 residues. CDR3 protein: CATGRGTLETQYF.

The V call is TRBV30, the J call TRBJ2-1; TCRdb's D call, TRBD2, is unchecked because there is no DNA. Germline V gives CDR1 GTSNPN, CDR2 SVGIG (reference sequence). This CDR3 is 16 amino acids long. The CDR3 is CAWSPMTSGDNNEQFF. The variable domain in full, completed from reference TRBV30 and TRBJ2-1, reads SQTIHQWPATLVQPVGSPLSLECTVEGTSNPNLYWYRQAAGRGLQLLFYSVGIGQISSEVPQNLSASRPQDRQFILSSKKLLLSDSGFYLCAWSPMTSGDNNEQFFGPGTRLTVL.

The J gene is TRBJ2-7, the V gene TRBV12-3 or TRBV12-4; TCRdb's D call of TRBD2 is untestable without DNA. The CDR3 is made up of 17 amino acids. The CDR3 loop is CASSPHPTSGRALEQYF.

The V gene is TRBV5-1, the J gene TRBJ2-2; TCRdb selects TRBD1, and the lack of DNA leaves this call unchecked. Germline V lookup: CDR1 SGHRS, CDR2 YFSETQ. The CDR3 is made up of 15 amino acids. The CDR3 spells CASSGVPAHTGELFF.

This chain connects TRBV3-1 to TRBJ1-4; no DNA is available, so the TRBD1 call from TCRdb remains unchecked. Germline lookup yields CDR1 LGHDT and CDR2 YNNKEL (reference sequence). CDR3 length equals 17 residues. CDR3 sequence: CASSQVYRGRANEKLFF.

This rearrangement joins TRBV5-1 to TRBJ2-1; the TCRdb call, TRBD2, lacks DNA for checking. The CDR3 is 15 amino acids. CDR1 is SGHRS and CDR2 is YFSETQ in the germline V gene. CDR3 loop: CASSLVAGGGNEQFF.

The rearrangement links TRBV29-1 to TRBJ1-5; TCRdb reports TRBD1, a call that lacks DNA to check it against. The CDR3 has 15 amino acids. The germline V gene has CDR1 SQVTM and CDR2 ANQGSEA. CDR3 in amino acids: CSVVETGVSNQPQHF.

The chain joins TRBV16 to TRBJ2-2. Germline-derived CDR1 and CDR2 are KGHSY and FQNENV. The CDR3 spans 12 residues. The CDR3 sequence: CASSQLLRELFF.

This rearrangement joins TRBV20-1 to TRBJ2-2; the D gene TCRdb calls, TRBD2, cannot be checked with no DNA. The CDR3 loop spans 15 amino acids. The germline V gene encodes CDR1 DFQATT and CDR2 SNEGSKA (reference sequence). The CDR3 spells CSGAAGVFGTGELFF.

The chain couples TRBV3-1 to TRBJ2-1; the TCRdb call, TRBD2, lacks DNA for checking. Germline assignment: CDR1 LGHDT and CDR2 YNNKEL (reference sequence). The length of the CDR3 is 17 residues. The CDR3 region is CASSQDFTSGPKNEQFF.

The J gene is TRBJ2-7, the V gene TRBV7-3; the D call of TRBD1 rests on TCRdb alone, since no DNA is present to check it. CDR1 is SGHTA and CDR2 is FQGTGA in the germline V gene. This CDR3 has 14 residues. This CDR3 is CASSLGQGYYEQYF.

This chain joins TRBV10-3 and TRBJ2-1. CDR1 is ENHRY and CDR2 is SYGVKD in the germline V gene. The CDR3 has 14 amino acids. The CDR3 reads CAISGLASYNEQFF.

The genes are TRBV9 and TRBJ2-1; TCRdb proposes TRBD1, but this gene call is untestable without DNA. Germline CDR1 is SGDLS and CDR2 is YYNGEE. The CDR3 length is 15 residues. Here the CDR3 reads CASSVEGQGDREQFF.

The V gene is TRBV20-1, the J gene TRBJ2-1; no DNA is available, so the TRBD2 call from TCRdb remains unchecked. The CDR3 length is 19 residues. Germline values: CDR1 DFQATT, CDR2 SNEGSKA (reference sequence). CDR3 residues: CSARKVSGGRSAGGSEQFF.

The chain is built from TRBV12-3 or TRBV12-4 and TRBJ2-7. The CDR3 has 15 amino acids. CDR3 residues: CASSLVWGESYEQYF.

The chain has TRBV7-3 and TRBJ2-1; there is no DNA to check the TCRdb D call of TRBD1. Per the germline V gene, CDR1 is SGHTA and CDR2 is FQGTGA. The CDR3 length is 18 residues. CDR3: CASSSRGTGGRAGVEQFF.

Here the CDR3 reads CASSFHGSAGYTF. The chain couples TRBV12-3 or TRBV12-4 to TRBJ1-2. The CDR3 contains 13 residues.

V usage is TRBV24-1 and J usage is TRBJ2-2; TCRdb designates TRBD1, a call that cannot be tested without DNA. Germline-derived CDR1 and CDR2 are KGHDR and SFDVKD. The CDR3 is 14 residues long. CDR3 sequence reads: CATSDWTVAGELFF.

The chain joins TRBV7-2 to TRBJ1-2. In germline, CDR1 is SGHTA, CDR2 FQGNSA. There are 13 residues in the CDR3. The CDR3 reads CASSSGPMRGYTF. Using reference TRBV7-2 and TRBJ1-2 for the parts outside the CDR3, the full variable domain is GAGVSQSPSNKVTEKGKDVELRCDPISGHTALYWYRQSLGQGLEFLIYFQGNSAPDKSGLPSDRFSAERTGGSVSTLTIQRTQQEDSAVYLCASSSGPMRGYTFGSGTRLTVV.

CDR3 amino acids: CASRTAYEQYF. The V gene is TRBV6-2 or TRBV6-3, the J gene TRBJ2-7. The CDR3 runs to 11 residues. Looked up from germline, CDR1 is MNHEY and CDR2 is SVGEGT.

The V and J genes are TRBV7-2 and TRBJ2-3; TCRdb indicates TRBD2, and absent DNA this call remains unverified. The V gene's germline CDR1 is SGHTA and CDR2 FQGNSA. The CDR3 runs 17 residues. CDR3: CASSFRLAGGSTDTQYF.

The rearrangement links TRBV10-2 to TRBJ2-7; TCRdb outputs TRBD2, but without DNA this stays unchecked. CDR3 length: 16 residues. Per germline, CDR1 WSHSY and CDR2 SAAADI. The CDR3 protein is CASTLTSGSADYEQYF.

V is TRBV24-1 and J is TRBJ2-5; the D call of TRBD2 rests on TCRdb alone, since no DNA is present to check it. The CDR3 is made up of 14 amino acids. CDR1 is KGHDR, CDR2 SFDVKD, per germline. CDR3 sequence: CATSSGTAQETQYF.

The CDR3 here is CASMVQGNTGELFF. The V call is TRBV11-3, the J call TRBJ2-2; TCRdb reports TRBD1, a call that lacks DNA to check it against. The CDR3 has 14 residues. Germline V CDR1 and CDR2: SGHNT, YENEEA. The full variable domain, its missing parts supplied by reference TRBV11-3 and TRBJ2-2, is EAGVVQSPRYKIIEKKQPVAFWCNPISGHNTLYWYLQNLGQGPELLIRYENEEAVDDSQLPKDRFSAERLKGVDSTLKIQPAELGDSAVYLCASMVQGNTGELFFGEGSRLTVL.

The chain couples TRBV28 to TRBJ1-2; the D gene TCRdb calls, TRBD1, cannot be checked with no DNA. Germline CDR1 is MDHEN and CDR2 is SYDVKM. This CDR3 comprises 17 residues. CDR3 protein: CASSLSGGSLLNYGYTF.

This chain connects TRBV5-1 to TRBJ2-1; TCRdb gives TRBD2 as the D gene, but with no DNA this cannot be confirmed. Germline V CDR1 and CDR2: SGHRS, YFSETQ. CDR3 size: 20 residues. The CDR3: CASSFTGTSGSVGVYNEQFF.

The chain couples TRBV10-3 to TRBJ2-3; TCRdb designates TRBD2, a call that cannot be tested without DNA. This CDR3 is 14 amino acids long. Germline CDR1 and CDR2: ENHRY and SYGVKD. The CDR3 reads CAISGTSSPGTQYF.

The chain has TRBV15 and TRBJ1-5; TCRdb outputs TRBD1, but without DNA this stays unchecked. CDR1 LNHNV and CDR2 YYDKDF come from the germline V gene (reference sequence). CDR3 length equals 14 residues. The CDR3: CATSRGQGLQPQHF.

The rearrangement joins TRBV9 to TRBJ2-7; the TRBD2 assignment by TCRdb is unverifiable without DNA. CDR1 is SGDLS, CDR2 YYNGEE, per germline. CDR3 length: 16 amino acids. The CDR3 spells CASSVIPDSSSYEQYF.